The 14 T cell receptor beta chains reported below all come from one sample, sequenced in a study of blood T cell repertoires in COVID-19. Assay used: immunoSEQ multiplex PCR; TCRdb lists only in-frame clones, some missing. The repertoire has hundreds of thousands of clones, 88% of them found once; the top ten carry around 2%. The material sequenced was PBMCs or T cells enriched from blood (not recorded which). The receptor source for this set is a woman aged 55-70 years in a cohort exposed to, infected with or recovered from COVID-19 (not recorded which).

This clone occurred a few times. The chain joins TRBV7-9 to TRBJ2-1; D is undetermined. The germline V gene encodes CDR1 SEHNR and CDR2 FQNEAQ (reference sequence). With 1 base removed from V and 9 bases from J, the gap between germline ends came to 13 bases. The CDR3 runs 14 residues. The CDR3 reads CASSLDVAAFEQFF. DNA for the CDR3: TGTGCCAGCAGCTTAGACGTGGCGGCCTTTGAGCAGTTCTTC.

The chain couples TRBV15 to TRBJ1-4, with D possibly TRBD1 on 5 matching bases. Germline loops: CDR1 LNHNV, CDR2 YYDKDF (reference sequence). CDR3 length: 15 amino acids. The germline V and J ends were trimmed by 1 base and 2 bases, with 8 bases remaining between them. CDR3 residues: CATSRVRATNEKLFF. CDR3 bases: TGTGCCACCAGCAGAGTCAGGGCGACTAATGAAAAACTGTTTTTT.

The chain employs TRBV19 and TRBJ2-5; tentative D call: TRBD1 (5 bases). CDR1 LNHDA and CDR2 SQIVND come from the germline V gene (reference sequence). The V end lost 5 bases, the J end lost 7 bases, and 11 bases lay between the germline ends. The CDR3 runs to 12 residues. CDR3: CASSAGSATQYF. CDR3 DNA sequence: TGTGCCAGTAGTGCAGGGTCCGCGACCCAGTACTTC.

The rearrangement uses TRBV9 and TRBJ2-3; the match to TRBD2 covers 9 bases. Germline CDR1 and CDR2: SGDLS and YYNGEE. The ends lost 0 bases at V and 2 bases at J; junction bases unmatched: 7. This CDR3 has 17 residues. The DNA for the CDR3 is TGTGCCAGCAGCGTAGAGGGTAGCGGGAGACCCACAGATACGCAGTATTTT. The encoded protein is CASSVEGSGRPTDTQYF.

The rearrangement uses TRBV19 and TRBJ2-5; D is unresolved. CDR3 length: 16 amino acids. Germline V gene lookup returns CDR1 LNHDA and CDR2 SQIVND (reference sequence). V was clipped by 4 bases and J by 2 bases, with 17 bases between them. In nucleotides, the CDR3 is TGTGCCAGTAGTAGGGCTTTCATTCAGCTACAAGAGACCCAGTACTTC. Its protein product is CASSRAFIQLQETQYF.

The chain combines TRBV27 with TRBJ2-1; D gene ambiguous. This CDR3 is 13 amino acids long. V was clipped by 6 bases and J by 0 bases, with 6 bases between them. CDR1 is MNHEY and CDR2 is SMNVEV in the germline V gene (reference sequence). CDR3 protein: CASSPGSYNEQFF. In DNA, the CDR3 is TGTGCCAGCAGCCCGGGCTCCTACAATGAGCAGTTCTTC.

The chain has TRBV7-9 and TRBJ2-5, with 9 nucleotides matching TRBD1. V was clipped by 1 base and J by 3 bases; unmatched bases: 3. Germline V lookup: CDR1 SEHNR, CDR2 FQNEAQ (reference sequence). CDR3 length: 15 amino acids. In nucleotides, the CDR3 is TGTGCCAGCAGCTTAGGAACAGGGGGCGAAGAGACCCAGTACTTC. The encoded protein is CASSLGTGGEETQYF. Using reference TRBV7-9 and TRBJ2-5 for the parts outside the CDR3, the full variable domain is DTGVSQNPRHKITKRGQNVTFRCDPISEHNRLYWYRQTLGQGPEFLTYFQNEAQLEKSRLLSDRFSAERPKGSFSTLEIQRTEQGDSAMYLCASSLGTGGEETQYFGPGTRLLVL.

The CDR3 sequence: CASSSDRGLAGNTEAFF. The DNA of the CDR3 is TGTGCCAGCAGTTCCGACAGGGGACTCGCAGGGAACACTGAAGCTTTCTTT. This chain joins TRBV7-9 and TRBJ1-1; 8 bases match TRBD1. V lost 6 bases and J lost 1; bases outside the gene matches: 13. The CDR3 has 17 residues. In germline, CDR1 is SEHNR, CDR2 FQNEAQ (reference sequence).

The chain uses TRBV7-8 and TRBJ2-5, with 9 bases that match TRBD2. V trimming: 5 bases; J trimming: 1 base; junction bases outside the gene matches: 14. Germline V CDR1 and CDR2: SGHVS, FQNEAQ. The CDR3 runs to 18 residues. The CDR3 loop reads CASSARLRGLAVQETQYF. CDR3 nucleotides: TGTGCCAGCAGCGCCCGACTCAGGGGACTAGCAGTCCAAGAGACCCAGTACTTC.

The chain couples TRBV3-1 (or the pseudogene TRBV3-2) to TRBJ2-7; weak D call: TRBD2 (6 bases). Germline V gene data show CDR1 as LGHDT and CDR2 as YNNKEL (reference sequence). Deletions cut 4 bases from V and 2 bases from J, with 12 bases between. This CDR3 spans 14 amino acids. This CDR3 is CASSPPKRAYEQYF. CDR3 bases: TGTGCCAGCAGCCCCCCAAAGCGGGCCTACGAGCAGTACTTC.

In its sample, this clone was seen once. The gene calls are TRBV5-1 and TRBJ1-4; D remains unclear. Germline CDR1 SGHRS, CDR2 YFSETQ. V was pared by 0 bases and J by 5 bases, with 8 bases between. CDR3 length: 14 amino acids. The CDR3 DNA sequence: TGCGCCAGCAGCTTGGAAAACAGAAATGAAAAACTGTTTTTT. Residues: CASSLENRNEKLFF.

The chain combines TRBV6-5 with TRBJ2-3, with 7 bases matching TRBD1. CDR1 and CDR2 (germline): MNHEY, SVGAGI. The CDR3 consists of 15 residues. V shed 5 bases and J 1 base; nucleotides not matched to a gene: 6. The CDR3 here is CASSQQGSGTDTQYF. The CDR3 nucleotides read TGTGCCAGCAGTCAACAGGGGTCGGGCACAGATACGCAGTATTTT.

This chain joins TRBV7-9 and TRBJ1-2, with D tentatively TRBD1 (5 bases). CDR3 length: 14 amino acids. V shed 5 bases and J shed 3 bases, with 13 bases lying between them. CDR1 is SEHNR, CDR2 FQNEAQ, per germline (reference sequence). CDR3 sequence reads: CASSPGGAHYGYTF. The CDR3 DNA follows: TGTGCCAGCAGCCCGGGTGGGGCCCACTATGGCTACACCTTC. Supplemented by reference TRBV7-9 and TRBJ1-2, the full variable domain reads DTGVSQNPRHKITKRGQNVTFRCDPISEHNRLYWYRQTLGQGPEFLTYFQNEAQLEKSRLLSDRFSAERPKGSFSTLEIQRTEQGDSAMYLCASSPGGAHYGYTFGSGTRLTVV.

Ten or more counts support this clone. The genes are TRBV4-1 and TRBJ1-3; possibly TRBD1 for D (5 bases). This CDR3 is built from 15 residues. In germline, CDR1 is MGHRA, CDR2 YSYEKL. The ends were cut back, 0 bases at V and 5 bases at J, with 11 bases in the middle. This CDR3 reads CASSQDGTGRNTIYF. DNA of the CDR3: TGCGCCAGCAGCCAAGATGGTACAGGCCGAAACACCATATATTTT.